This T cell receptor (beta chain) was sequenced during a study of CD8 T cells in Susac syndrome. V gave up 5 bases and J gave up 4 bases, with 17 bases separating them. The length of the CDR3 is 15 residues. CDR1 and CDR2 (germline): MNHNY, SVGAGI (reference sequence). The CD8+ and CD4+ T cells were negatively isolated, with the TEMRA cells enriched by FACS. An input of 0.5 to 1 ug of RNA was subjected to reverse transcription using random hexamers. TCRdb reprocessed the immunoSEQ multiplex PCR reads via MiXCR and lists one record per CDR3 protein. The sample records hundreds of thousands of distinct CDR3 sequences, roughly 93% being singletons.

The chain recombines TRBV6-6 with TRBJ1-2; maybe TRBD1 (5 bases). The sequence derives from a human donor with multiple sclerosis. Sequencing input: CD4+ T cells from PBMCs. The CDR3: CASSPREGPGYGYTF. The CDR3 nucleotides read TGTGCCAGCAGTCCTAGGGAGGGGCCTGGCTATGGCTACACCTTC.